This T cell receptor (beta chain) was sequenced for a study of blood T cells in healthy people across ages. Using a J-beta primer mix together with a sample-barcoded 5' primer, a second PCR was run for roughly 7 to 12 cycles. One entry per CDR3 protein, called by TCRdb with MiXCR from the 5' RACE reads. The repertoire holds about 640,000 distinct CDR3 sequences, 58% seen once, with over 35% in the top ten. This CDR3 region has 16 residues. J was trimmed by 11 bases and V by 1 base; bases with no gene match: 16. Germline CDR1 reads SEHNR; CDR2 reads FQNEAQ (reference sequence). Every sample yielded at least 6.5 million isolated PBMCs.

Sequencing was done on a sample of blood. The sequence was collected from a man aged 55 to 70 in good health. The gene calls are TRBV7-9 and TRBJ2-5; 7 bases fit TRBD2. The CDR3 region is CASSLEGGGLFAEQYF. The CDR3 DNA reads TGTGCCAGCAGCTTAGAAGGCGGGGGATTGTTCGCGGAGCAGTACTTC.